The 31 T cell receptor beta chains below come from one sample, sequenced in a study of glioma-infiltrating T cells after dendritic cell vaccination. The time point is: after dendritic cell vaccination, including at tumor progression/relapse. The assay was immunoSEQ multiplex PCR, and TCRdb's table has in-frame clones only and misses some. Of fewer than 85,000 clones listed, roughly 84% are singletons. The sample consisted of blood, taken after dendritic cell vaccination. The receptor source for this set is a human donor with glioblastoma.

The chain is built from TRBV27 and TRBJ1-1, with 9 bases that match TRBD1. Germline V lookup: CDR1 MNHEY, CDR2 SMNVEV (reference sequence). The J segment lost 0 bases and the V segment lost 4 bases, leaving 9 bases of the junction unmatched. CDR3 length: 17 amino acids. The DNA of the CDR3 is TGTGCCAGCAGTTGGGACAGGGAAAGCTTGATGAACACTGAAGCTTTCTTT. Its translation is CASSWDRESLMNTEAFF.

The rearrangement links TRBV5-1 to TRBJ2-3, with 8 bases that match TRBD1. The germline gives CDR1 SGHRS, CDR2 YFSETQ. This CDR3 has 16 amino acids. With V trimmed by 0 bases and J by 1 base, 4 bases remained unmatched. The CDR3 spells CASSLAGQGGTDTQYF. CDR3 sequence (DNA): TGCGCCAGCAGCTTGGCCGGACAGGGAGGCACAGATACGCAGTATTTT.

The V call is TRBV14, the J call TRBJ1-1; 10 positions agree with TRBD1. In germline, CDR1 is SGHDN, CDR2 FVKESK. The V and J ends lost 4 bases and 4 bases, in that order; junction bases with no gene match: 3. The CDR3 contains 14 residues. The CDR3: CASSLGQGTTEAFF. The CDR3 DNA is TGTGCCAGCAGCCTGGGACAGGGGACCACTGAAGCTTTCTTT. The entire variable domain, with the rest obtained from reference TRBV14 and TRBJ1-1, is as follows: EAGVTQFPSHSVIEKGQTVTLRCDPISGHDNLYWYRRVMGKEIKFLLHFVKESKQDESGMPNNRFLAERTGGTYSTLKVQPAELEDSGVYFCASSLGQGTTEAFFGQGTRLTVV.

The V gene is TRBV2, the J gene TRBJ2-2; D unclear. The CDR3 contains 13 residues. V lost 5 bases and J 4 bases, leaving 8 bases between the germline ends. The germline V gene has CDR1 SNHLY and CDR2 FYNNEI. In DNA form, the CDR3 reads TGTGCCAGCAGTATAATTTTCACCGGGGAGCTGTTTTTT. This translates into CASSIIFTGELFF.

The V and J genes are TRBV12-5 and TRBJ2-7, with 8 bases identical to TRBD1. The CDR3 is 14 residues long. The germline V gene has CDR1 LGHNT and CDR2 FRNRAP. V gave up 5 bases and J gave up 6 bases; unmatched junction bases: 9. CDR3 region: CASGVAGTGLEQYF. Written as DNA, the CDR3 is TGTGCTAGTGGTGTAGCCGGGACAGGCCTCGAGCAGTACTTC.

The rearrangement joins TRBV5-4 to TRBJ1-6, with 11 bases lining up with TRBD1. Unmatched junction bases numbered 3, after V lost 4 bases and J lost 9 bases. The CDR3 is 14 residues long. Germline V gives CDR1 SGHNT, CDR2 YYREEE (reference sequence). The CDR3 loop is CASSRTGGASPLHF. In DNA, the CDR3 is TGTGCCAGCAGCCGGACAGGGGGCGCTTCACCCCTCCACTTT. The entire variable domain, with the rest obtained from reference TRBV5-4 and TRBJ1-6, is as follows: ETGVTQSPTHLIKTRGQQVTLRCSSQSGHNTVSWYQQALGQGPQFIFQYYREEENGRGNFPPRFSGLQFPNYSSELNVNALELDDSALYLCASSRTGGASPLHFGNGTRLTVT.

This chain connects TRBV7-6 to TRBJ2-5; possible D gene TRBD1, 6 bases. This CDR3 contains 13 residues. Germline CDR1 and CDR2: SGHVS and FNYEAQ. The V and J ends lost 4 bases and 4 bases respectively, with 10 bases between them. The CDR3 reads CASSSWTAETQYF. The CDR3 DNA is TGTGCCAGCAGCTCTTGGACAGCAGAGACCCAGTACTTC.

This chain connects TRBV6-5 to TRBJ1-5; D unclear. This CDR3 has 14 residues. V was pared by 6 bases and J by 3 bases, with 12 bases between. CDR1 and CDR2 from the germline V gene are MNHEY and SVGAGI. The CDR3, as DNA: TGTGCCAGCAGGAGGATTGGAATCAATCAGCCCCAGCATTTT. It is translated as CASRRIGINQPQHF.

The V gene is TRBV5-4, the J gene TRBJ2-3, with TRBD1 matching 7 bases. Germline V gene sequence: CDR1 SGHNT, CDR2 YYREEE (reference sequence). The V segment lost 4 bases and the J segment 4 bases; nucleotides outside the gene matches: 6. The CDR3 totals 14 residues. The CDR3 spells CASSGTESSDTQYF. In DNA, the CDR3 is TGTGCCAGCAGCGGGACAGAGTCATCAGATACGCAGTATTTT.

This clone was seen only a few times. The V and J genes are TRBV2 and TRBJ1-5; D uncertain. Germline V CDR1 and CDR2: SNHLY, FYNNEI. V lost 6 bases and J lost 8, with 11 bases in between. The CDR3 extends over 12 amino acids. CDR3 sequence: CASREDSEPQHF. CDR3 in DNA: TGTGCCAGCAGGGAGGATAGTGAGCCCCAGCATTTT.

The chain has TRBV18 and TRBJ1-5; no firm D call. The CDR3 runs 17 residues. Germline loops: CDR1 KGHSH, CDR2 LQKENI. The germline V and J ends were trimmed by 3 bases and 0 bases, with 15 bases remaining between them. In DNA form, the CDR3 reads TGTGCCAGCTCACCTACCCGGGCGGGGAATAGCAATCAGCCCCAGCATTTT. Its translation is CASSPTRAGNSNQPQHF. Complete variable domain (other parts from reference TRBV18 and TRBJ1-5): NAGVMQNPRHLVRRRGQEARLRCSPMKGHSHVYWYRQLPEEGLKFMVYLQKENIIDESGMPKERFSAEFPKEGPSILRIQQVVRGDSAAYFCASSPTRAGNSNQPQHFGDGTRLSIL.

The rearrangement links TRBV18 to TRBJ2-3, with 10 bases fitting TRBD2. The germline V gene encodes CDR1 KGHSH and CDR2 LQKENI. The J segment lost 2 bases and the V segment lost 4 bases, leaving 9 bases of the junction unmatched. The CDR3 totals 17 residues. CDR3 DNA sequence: TGTGCCAGCTCACAAACCGGGACTAGCGAATTCACAGATACGCAGTATTTT. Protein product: CASSQTGTSEFTDTQYF.

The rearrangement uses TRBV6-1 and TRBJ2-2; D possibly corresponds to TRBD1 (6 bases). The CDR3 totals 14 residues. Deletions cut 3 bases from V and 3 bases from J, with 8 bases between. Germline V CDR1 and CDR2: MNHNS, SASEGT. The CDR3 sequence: CASSEPGDTGELFF. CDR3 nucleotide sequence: TGTGCCAGCAGTGAGCCAGGGGACACCGGGGAGCTGTTTTTT.

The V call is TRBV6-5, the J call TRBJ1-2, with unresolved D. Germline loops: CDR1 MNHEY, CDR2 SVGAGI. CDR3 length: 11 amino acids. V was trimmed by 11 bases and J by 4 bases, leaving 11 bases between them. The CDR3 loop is CASRSGYGYTF. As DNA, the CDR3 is TGTGCCTCACGATCCGGCTATGGCTACACCTTC.

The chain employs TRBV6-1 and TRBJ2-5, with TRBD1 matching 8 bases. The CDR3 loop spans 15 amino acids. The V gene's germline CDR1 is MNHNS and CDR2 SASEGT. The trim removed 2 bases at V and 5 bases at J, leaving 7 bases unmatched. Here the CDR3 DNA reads TGTGCCAGCAGTGAATCGGGCAGGGGGCGGGAGACCCAGTACTTC. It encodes CASSESGRGRETQYF.

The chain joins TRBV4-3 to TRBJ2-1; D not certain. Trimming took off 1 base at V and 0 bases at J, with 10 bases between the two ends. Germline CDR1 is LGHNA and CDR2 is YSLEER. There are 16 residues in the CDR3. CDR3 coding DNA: TGCGCCAGCAGCCAAGGTTTTGGCAGCTCCTACAATGAGCAGTTCTTC. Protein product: CASSQGFGSSYNEQFF.

CDR3 region: CASSATRDYGYTF. Written as DNA, the CDR3 is TGTGCCAGCAGCGCAACTCGGGATTATGGCTACACCTTC. The chain is built from TRBV11-2 and TRBJ1-2; D uncertain. This CDR3 has 13 amino acids. With 5 bases removed from V and 5 bases from J, the gap between germline ends came to 12 bases. CDR1 and CDR2 (germline): SGHAT, FQNNGV. Full variable domain (rest looked up from reference TRBV11-2 and TRBJ1-2): EAGVAQSPRYKIIEKRQSVAFWCNPISGHATLYWYQQILGQGPKLLIQFQNNGVVDDSQLPKDRFSAERLKGVDSTLKIQPAKLEDSAVYLCASSATRDYGYTFGSGTRLTVV.

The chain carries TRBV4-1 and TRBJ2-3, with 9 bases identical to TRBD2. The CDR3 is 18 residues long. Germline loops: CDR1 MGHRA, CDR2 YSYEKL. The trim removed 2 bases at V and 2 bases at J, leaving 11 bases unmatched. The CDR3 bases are TGCGCCAGCAGCCAAAAGACTAGCGGCCTGCAATACACAGATACGCAGTATTTT. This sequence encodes CASSQKTSGLQYTDTQYF.

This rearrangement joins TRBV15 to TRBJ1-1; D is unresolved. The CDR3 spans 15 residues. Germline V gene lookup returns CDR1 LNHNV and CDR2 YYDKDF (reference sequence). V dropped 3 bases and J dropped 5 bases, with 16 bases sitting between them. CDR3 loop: CATSRPTERRTEAFF. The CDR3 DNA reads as TGTGCCACCAGCAGGCCAACAGAAAGAAGAACTGAAGCTTTCTTT.

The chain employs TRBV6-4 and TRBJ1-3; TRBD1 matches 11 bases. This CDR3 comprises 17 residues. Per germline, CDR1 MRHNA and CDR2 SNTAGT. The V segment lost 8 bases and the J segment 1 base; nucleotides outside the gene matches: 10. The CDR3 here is CASHLRGQGVSGNTIYF. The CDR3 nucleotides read TGTGCCAGCCACTTAAGGGGACAGGGGGTTTCTGGAAACACCATATATTTT.

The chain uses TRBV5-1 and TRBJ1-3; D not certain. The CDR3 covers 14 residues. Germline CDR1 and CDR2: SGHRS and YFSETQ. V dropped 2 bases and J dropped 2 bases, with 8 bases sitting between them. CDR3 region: CASSLFGAGNTIYF. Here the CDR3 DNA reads TGCGCCAGCAGCTTATTCGGGGCTGGAAACACCATATATTTT.

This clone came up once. Here the CDR3 reads CASRWASGMGEQYF. CDR3 nucleotides: TGTGCCAGTAGGTGGGCTAGCGGGATGGGTGAGCAGTACTTC. The chain couples TRBV19 to TRBJ2-7; TRBD2 matches 9 bases. After removal of 6 bases from V and 7 bases from J, the junction contained 10 bases not matched to a gene. Germline CDR1 LNHDA, CDR2 SQIVND (reference sequence). The CDR3 totals 14 residues. Based on the CDR3 plus reference TRBV19 and TRBJ2-7, the full variable domain is DGGITQSPKYLFRKEGQNVTLSCEQNLNHDAMYWYRQDPGQGLRLIYYSQIVNDFQKGDIAEGYSVSREKKESFPLTVTSAQKNPTAFYLCASRWASGMGEQYFGPGTRLTVT.

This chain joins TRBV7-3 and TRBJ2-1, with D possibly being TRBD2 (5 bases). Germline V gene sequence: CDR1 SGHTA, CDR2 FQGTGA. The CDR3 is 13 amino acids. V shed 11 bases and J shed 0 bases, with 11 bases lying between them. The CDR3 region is CASARGSYNEQFF. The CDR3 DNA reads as TGTGCCTCCGCCCGGGGCTCCTACAATGAGCAGTTCTTC.

In DNA form, the CDR3 reads TGTGCCAGCAGAGCTCGGGACTCCCGAGAAAACATTCAGTACTTC. Amino acids: CASRARDSRENIQYF. The chain links TRBV6-5 to TRBJ2-4; a weak D match, TRBD2 (6 bases). The V gene's germline CDR1 is MNHEY and CDR2 SVGAGI. Between the trimmed V and J ends, which lost 6 bases and 5 bases, there was a span of 17 bases. The CDR3 is made up of 15 amino acids.

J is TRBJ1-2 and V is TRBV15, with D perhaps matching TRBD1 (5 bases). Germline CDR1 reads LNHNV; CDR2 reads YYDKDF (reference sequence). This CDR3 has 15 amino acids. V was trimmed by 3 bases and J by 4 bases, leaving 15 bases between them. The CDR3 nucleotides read TGTGCCACCAGCAGCCGACAGCAGTCTCCCTATGGCTACACCTTC. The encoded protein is CATSSRQQSPYGYTF.

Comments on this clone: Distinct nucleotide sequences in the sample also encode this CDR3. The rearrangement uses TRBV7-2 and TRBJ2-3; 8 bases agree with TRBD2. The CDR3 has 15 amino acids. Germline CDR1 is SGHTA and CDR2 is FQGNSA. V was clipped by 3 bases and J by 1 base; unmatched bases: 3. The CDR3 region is CASSLGRGGTDTQYF. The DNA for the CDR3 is TGTGCCAGCAGCTTGGGGCGGGGGGGCACAGATACGCAGTATTTT. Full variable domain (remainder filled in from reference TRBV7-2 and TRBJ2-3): GAGVSQSPSNKVTEKGKDVELRCDPISGHTALYWYRQSLGQGLEFLIYFQGNSAPDKSGLPSDRFSAERTGGSVSTLTIQRTQQEDSAVYLCASSLGRGGTDTQYFGPGTRLTVL.

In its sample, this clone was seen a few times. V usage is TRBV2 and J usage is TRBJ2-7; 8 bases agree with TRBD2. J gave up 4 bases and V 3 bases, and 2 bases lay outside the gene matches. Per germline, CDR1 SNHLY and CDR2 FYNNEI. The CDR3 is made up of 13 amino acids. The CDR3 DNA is TGTGCCAGCAGTGATGTAGCGGGATACGAGCAGTACTTC. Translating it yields CASSDVAGYEQYF. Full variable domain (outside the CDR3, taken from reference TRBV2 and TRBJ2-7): EPEVTQTPSHQVTQMGQEVILRCVPISNHLYFYWYRQILGQKVEFLVSFYNNEISEKSEIFDDQFSVERPDGSNFTLKIRSTKLEDSAMYFCASSDVAGYEQYFGPGTRLTVT.

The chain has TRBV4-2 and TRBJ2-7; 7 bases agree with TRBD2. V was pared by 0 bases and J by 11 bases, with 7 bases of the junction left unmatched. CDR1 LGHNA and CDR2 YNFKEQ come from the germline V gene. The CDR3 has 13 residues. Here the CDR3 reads CASSQDRWAGEYF. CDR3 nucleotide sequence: TGTGCCAGCAGCCAAGATCGGTGGGCGGGAGAGTACTTC.

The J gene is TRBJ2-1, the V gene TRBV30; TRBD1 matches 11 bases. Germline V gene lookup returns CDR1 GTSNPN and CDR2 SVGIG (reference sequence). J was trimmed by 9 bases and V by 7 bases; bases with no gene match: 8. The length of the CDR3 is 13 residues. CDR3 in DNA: TGTGCCTCACCCGGACAGGGGGCAGTTGAGCAGTTCTTC. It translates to CASPGQGAVEQFF.

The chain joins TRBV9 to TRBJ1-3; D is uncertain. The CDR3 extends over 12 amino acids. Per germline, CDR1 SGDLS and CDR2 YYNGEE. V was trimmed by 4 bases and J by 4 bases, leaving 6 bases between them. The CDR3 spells CASSPSGNTIYF. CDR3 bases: TGTGCCAGCAGCCCCTCGGGAAACACCATATATTTT. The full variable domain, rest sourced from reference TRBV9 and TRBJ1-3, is DSGVTQTPKHLITATGQRVTLRCSPRSGDLSVYWYQQSLDQGLQFLIQYYNGEERAKGNILERFSAQQFPDLHSELNLSSLELGDSALYFCASSPSGNTIYFGEGSWLTVV.

CDR3 sequence: CASSQEWRDLPQYF. CDR3 DNA sequence: TGCGCCAGCAGCCAAGAGTGGAGGGACCTTCCGCAGTATTTT. The chain links TRBV4-3 to TRBJ2-3, with D perhaps TRBD2 (6 bases). Germline V gene lookup returns CDR1 LGHNA and CDR2 YSLEER. The ends were cut back, 0 bases at V and 10 bases at J, with 14 bases in the middle. The CDR3 is made up of 14 amino acids.